One and the same sample provided the 5 T cell receptor beta chains below, sequenced in a study of neurological immune-mediated disorders (dated by TCRdb to about 2019). The method behind the library was 5' RACE. Sequencing was carried out with an Illumina HiSeq 2500. The public sequencing data were trimmed at Q25 with fastp and processed into clonotypes with MiXCR by TCRdb, which kept only in-frame beta chains. Here each entry gathers all rows of one CDR3 protein and keeps the most common genes and DNA. For this sample there are 80,000 to 85,000 distinct CDR3 sequences; just over 2.5% appear just once. The ten largest clones capture more than 0.95% of the sample. Material for sequencing was PBMCs. These receptors all stem from a woman in her 30s with multiple sclerosis.

This clonotype was counted at least ten times. V and J are TRBV7-2 and TRBJ2-5; TRBD1 matches 8 bases. This CDR3 region has 12 residues. In germline, CDR1 is SGHTA, CDR2 FQGNSA. Germline trimming cut 8 bases from V and 3 bases from J; bases unmatched to any gene: 2. The CDR3 loop is CASLQGEETQYF. CDR3 DNA sequence: TGTGCCAGCTTACAGGGGGAAGAGACCCAGTACTTC.

There are many counts of this clonotype. The gene calls are TRBV12-3 or TRBV12-4 and TRBJ2-2; 8 bases are shared with TRBD1. There are 16 residues in the CDR3. V gave up 5 bases and J gave up 3 bases; unmatched junction bases: 8. CDR3 amino acids: CASSPIQGVDTGELFF. The CDR3 region has the DNA TGTGCCAGCAGTCCTATACAGGGGGTGGACACCGGGGAGCTGTTTTTT.

This clonotype was detected many times. This chain uses TRBV20-1 with TRBJ2-7; TRBD1 might be the D (7 bases). The CDR3 extends over 15 amino acids. Germline V gene lookup returns CDR1 DFQATT and CDR2 SNEGSKA (reference sequence). V dropped 3 bases and J dropped 0 bases, with 15 bases sitting between them. Here the CDR3 reads CSASGGGGISYEQYF. DNA for the CDR3: TGCAGTGCTAGTGGTGGAGGGGGCATCTCCTACGAGCAGTACTTC.

In this sample, this clonotype turned up many times. The gene calls are TRBV24-1 and TRBJ1-4; weak D call: TRBD1 (5 bases). V lost 9 bases and J lost 11, with 15 bases in between. The CDR3 has 12 residues. The germline CDR1 and CDR2 sequences are KGHDR and SFDVKD. The CDR3 loop reads CATFTRDSKLFF. The DNA of the CDR3 is TGTGCCACCTTTACTCGGGACTCTAAACTGTTTTTT.

This clonotype was seen at least ten times. The chain combines TRBV18 with TRBJ2-5; D gene unclear. V dropped 4 bases and J dropped 0 bases, with 6 bases sitting between them. There are 13 residues in the CDR3. From germline, CDR1 is KGHSH and CDR2 LQKENI. The CDR3 DNA is TGTGCCAGCTCACGGGGTTACCAAGAGACCCAGTACTTC. Protein product: CASSRGYQETQYF.